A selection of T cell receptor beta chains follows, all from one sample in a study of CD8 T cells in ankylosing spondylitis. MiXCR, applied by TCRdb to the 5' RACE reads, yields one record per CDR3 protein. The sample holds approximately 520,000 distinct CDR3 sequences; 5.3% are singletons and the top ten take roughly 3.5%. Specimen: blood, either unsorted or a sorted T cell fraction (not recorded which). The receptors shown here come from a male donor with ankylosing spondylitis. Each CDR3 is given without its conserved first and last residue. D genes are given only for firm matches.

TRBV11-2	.	ASSSLTFTGELF
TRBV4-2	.	ASSQDKRSSYEQY
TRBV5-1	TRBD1	ASSRTQGDYGYT
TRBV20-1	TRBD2	SAGLAGGTDTQY
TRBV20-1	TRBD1	SARRTGVADTQY
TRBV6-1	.	ASSPDPNLPLH
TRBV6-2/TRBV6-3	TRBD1	ASSWDRNLDAF
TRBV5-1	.	ASSKSSPNNEQF
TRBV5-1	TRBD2	ASSLDVLALETETYEQY
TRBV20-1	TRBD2	REWGGTSEASTDTQY
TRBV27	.	ASSLSSPGTYGYT
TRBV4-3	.	ASSQDWRPQETQY
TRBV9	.	ASSVGGVEDTQY
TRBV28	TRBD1	ASSLVGQPNSPLH
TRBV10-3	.	AISGIRGGYNEQF
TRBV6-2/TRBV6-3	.	ASSYSYTEAF
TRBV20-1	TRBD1	SAQGAGGEKLF
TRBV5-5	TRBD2	ASSNGRGSTDTQY
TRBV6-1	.	ASSDRRLGYGYT
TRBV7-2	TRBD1	ASSSDRGGPEQY
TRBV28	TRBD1	ASSFRTGWPNTEAF
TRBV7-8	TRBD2	ASSLGGSGFSYEQY
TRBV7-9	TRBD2	ASSLNGGAGNEQF
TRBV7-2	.	ASSLPFQPQH
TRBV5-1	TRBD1	ASSFTGAVGGYT
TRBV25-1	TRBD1	ASSETGTGTRRMHLH
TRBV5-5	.	ASSFLLLGSTQY
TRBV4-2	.	ASSQDRPSSYEQY
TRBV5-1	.	ASSLGPLSEANVLT
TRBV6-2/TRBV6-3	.	ASSTTLYEQY
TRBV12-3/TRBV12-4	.	ASSLAGTYGYT
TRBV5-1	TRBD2	ASSLVRTSGSGDTGELF
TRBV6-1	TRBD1	ASSDRGRAGNTIY
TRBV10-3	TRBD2	ATRGSGSAETYEQF
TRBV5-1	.	ASSLFLLGEQY
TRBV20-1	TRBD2	SASRLAGGPEQETQY
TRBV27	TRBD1	ASRRDRVNSPLH
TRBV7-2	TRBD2	ASSLGSSGGARTQY
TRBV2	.	ASSGDSGGTRYTEAF
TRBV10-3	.	AISDSDILEQF